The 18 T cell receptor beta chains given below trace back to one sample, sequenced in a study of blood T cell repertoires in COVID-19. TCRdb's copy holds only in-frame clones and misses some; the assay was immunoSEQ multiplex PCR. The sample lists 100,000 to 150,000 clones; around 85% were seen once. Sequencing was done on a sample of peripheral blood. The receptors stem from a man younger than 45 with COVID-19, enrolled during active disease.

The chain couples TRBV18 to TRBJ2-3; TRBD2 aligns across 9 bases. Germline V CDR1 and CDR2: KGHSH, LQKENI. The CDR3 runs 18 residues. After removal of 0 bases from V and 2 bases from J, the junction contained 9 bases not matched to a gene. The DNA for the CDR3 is TGTGCCAGCTCACCACCTATAGAGCGGGGGGCCTTCACAGATACGCAGTATTTT. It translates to CASSPPIERGAFTDTQYF. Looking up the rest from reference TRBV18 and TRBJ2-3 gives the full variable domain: NAGVMQNPRHLVRRRGQEARLRCSPMKGHSHVYWYRQLPEEGLKFMVYLQKENIIDESGMPKERFSAEFPKEGPSILRIQQVVRGDSAAYFCASSPPIERGAFTDTQYFGPGTRLTVL.

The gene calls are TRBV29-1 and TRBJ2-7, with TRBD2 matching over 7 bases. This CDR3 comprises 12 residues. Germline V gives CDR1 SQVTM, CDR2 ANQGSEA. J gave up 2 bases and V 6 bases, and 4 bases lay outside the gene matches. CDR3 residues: CSVLAAAYEQYF. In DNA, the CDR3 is TGCAGCGTCCTAGCGGCAGCCTACGAGCAGTACTTC.

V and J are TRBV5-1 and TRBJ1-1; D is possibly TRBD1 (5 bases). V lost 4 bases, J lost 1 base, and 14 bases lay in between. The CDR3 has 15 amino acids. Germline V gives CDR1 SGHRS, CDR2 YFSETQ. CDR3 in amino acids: CASSPGGSGNTEAFF. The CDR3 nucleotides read TGCGCCAGCAGCCCTGGGGGGTCCGGGAACACTGAAGCTTTCTTT.

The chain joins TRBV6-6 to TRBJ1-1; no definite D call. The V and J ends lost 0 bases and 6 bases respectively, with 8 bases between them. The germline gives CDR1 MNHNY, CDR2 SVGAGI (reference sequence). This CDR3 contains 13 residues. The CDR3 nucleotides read TGTGCCAGCAGTTACTCGCGGAGCCCTGAAGCTTTCTTT. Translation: CASSYSRSPEAFF.

CDR3 in DNA: TGTGCCAGCAGCTGGTATCCTAAGCACGCTAACTATGGCTACACCTTC. This encodes CASSWYPKHANYGYTF. J is TRBJ1-2 and V is TRBV11-2; no clear D. Per germline, CDR1 SGHAT and CDR2 FQNNGV. The CDR3 covers 16 residues. V lost 4 bases and J 0 bases, leaving 15 bases between the germline ends.

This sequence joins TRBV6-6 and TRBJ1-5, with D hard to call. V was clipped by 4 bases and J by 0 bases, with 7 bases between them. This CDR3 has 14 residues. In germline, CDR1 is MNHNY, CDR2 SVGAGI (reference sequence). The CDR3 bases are TGTGCCAGCAGTTCGCTAAGTAGCAATCAGCCCCAGCATTTT. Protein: CASSSLSSNQPQHF.

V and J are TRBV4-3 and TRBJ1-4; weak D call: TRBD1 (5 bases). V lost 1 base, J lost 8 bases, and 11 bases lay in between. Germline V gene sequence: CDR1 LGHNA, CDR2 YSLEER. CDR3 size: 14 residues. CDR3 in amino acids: CASSQGQGQEKLFF. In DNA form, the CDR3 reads TGCGCCAGCAGCCAAGGGCAGGGCCAGGAAAAACTGTTTTTT.

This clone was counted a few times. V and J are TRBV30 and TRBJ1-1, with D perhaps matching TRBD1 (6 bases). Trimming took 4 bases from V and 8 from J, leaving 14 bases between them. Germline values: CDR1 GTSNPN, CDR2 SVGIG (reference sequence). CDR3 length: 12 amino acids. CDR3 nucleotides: TGTGCCTGGATTACACCAGGGGAAGAAGCTTTCTTT. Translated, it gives CAWITPGEEAFF.

CDR3 sequence (DNA): TGTGCCAGCAGCTTGATCGGACAGGGTGTTCTCTACGAGCAGTACTTC. This codes for CASSLIGQGVLYEQYF. V is TRBV7-9 and J is TRBJ2-7, with TRBD1 matching 8 bases. Trimming took 3 bases from V and 3 from J; bases not matched to a gene: 10. Germline-derived CDR1 and CDR2 are SEHNR and FQNEAQ (reference sequence). This CDR3 has 16 amino acids.

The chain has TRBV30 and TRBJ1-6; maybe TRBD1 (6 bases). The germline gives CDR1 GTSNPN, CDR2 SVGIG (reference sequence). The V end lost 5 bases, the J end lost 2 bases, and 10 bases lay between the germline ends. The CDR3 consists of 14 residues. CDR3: CAWGRDTYNSPLHF. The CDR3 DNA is TGTGCCTGGGGCAGGGACACCTATAATTCACCCCTCCACTTT.

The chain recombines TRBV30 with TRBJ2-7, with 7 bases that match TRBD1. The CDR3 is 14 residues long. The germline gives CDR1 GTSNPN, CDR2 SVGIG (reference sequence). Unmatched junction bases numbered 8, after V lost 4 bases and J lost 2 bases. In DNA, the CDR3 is TGTGCCTGGAAGACAGGGTACAAGACCTACGAGCAGTACTTC. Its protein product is CAWKTGYKTYEQYF.

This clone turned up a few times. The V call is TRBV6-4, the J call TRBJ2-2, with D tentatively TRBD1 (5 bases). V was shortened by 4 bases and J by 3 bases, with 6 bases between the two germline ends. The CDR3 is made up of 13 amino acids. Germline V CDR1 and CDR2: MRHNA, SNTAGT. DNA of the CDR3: TGTGCCAGCAGTGTAGGGGACACCGGGGAGCTGTTTTTT. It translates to CASSVGDTGELFF.

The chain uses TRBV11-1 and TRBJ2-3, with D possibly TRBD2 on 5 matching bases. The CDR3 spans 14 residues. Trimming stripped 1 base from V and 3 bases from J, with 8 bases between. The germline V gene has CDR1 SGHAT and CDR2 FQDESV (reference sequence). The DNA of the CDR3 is TGTGCCAGCAGCTTAGAACTAGAAACAGATACGCAGTATTTT. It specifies CASSLELETDTQYF.

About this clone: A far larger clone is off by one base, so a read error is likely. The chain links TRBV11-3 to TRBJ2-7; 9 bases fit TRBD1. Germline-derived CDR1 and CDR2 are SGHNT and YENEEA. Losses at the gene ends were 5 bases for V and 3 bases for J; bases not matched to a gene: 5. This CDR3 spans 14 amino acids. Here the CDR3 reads CASSHRDRDYEQYF. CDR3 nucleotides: TGTGCCAGCAGCCACCGGGACAGGGACTACGAGCAGTACTTC.

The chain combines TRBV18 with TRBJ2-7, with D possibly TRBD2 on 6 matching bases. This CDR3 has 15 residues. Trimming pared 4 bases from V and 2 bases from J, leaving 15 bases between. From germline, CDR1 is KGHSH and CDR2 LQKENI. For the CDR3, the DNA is TGTGCCAGCTCACTGGGGAGGTTGCGGACCTACGAGCAGTACTTC. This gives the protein CASSLGRLRTYEQYF.

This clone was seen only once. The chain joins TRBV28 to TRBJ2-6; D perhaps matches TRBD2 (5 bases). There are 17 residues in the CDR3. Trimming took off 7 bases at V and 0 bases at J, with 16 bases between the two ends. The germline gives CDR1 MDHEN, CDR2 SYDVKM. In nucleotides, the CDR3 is TGTGCCAGCAAGTTAAGGGCAGGACTCTCTGGGGCCAACGTCCTGACTTTC. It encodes CASKLRAGLSGANVLTF.

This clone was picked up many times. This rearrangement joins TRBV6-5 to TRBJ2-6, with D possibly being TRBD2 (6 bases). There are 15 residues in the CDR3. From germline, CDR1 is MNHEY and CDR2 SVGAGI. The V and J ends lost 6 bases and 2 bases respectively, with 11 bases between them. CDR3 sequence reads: CASSPGGAGANVLTF. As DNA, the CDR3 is TGTGCCAGCAGCCCCGGAGGGGCTGGGGCCAACGTCCTGACTTTC.

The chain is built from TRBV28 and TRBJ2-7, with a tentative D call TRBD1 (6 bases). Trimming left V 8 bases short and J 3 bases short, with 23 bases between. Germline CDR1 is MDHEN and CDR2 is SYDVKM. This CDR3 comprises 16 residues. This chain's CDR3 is CASRVASGTHVYEQYF. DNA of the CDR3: TGTGCCAGCCGAGTCGCATCCGGGACACATGTCTACGAGCAGTACTTC.